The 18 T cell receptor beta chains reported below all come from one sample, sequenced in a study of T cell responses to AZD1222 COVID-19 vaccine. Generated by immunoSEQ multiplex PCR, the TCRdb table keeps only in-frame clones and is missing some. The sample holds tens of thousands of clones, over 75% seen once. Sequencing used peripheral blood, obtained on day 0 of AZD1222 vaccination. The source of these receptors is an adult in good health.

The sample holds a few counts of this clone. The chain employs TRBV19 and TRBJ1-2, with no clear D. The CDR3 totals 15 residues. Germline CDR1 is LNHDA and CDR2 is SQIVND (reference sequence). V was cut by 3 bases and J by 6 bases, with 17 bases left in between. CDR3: CASSMISPRVDGYTF. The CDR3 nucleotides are TGTGCCAGTAGTATGATATCCCCTCGCGTCGATGGCTACACCTTC.

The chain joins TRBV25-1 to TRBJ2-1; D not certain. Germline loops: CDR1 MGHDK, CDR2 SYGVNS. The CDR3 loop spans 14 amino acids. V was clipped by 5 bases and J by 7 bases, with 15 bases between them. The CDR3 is CASSKPQAGNEQFF. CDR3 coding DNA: TGTGCCAGCAGTAAACCCCAGGCCGGGAATGAGCAGTTCTTC.

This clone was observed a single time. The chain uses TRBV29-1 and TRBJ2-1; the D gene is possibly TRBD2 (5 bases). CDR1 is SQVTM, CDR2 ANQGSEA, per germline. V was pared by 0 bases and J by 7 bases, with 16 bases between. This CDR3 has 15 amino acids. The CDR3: CSVEEIPGSLNEQFF. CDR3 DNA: TGCAGCGTTGAAGAGATACCGGGGTCCCTGAATGAGCAGTTCTTC.

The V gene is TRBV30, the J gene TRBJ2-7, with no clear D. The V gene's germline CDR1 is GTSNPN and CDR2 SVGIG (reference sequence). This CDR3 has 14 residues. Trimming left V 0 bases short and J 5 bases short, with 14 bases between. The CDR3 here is CAWSVGYARHEQYF. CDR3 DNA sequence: TGTGCCTGGAGTGTGGGGTACGCCCGCCACGAGCAGTACTTC.

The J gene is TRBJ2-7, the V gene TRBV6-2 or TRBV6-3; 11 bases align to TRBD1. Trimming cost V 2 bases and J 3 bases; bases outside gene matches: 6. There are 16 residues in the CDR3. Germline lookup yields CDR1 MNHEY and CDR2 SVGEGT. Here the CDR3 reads CASSYPPGQGDYEQYF. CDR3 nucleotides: TGTGCCAGCAGTTACCCTCCGGGACAGGGGGACTACGAGCAGTACTTC.

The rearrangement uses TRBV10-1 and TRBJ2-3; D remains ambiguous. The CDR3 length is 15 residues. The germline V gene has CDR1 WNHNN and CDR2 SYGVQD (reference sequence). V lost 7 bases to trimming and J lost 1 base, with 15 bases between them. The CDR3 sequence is CASKYQRLGTDTQYF. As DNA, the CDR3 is TGCGCCAGCAAGTACCAGCGCCTCGGCACAGATACGCAGTATTTT.

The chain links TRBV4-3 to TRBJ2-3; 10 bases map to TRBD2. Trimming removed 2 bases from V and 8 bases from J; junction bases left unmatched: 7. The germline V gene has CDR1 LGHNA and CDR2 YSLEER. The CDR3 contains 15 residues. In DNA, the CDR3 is TGCGCCAGCAGCCAACTATCTAGCGGGGGTACTACGCAGTATTTT. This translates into CASSQLSSGGTTQYF.

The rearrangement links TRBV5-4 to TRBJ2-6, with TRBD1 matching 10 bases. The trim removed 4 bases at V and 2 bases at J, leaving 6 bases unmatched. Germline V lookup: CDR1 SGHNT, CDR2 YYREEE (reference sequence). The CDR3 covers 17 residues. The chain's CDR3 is CASSQDRGSPGANVLTF. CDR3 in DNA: TGTGCCAGCAGCCAGGACAGGGGGTCCCCTGGGGCCAACGTCCTGACTTTC.

The CDR3 loop reads CASSGRGGREANEKLFF. CDR3 DNA: TGTGCCAGCAGTGGACGGGGAGGGAGGGAGGCTAATGAAAAACTGTTTTTT. The rearrangement links TRBV6-1 to TRBJ1-4, with D unclear. CDR1 and CDR2 from the germline V gene are MNHNS and SASEGT. The CDR3 runs to 17 residues. V was shortened by 4 bases and J by 3 bases, with 18 bases between the two germline ends.

The CDR3 sequence: CASSLDLYREQYF. CDR3 in DNA: TGTGCCAGCAGCTTAGACCTTTACCGCGAGCAGTACTTC. The chain carries TRBV7-6 and TRBJ2-7; D is unclear. This CDR3 comprises 13 residues. Per germline, CDR1 SGHVS and CDR2 FNYEAQ. Trimming took 1 base from V and 6 from J, leaving 10 bases between them.

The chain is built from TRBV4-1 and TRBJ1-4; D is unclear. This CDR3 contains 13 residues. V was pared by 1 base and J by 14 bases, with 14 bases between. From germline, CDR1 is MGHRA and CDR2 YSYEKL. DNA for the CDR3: TGCGCCAGCAGCCAAGTAACCGGGAGCCAGCTGTTTTTT. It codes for CASSQVTGSQLFF.

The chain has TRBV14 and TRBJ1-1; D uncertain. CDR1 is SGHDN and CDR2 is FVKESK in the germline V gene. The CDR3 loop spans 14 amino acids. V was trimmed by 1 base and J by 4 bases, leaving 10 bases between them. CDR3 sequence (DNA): TGTGCCAGCAGCCAAGTCGAATTTCTCACTGAAGCTTTCTTT. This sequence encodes CASSQVEFLTEAFF.

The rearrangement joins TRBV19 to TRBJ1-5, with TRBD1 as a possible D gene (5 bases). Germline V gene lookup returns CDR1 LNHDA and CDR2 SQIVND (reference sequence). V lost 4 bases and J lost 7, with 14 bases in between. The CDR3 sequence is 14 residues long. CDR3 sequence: CASSTGDWGQPQHF. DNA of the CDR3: TGTGCCAGTAGTACGGGGGACTGGGGACAGCCCCAGCATTTT.

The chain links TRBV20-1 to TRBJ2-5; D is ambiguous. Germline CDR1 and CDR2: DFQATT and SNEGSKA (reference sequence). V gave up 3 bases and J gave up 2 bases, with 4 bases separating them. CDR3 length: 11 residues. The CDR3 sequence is CSARPQETQYF. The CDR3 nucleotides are TGCAGTGCTAGGCCTCAAGAGACCCAGTACTTC.

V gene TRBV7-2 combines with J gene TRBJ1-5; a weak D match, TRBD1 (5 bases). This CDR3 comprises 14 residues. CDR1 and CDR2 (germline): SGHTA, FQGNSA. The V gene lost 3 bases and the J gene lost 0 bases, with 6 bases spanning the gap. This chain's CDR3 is CASSLQGSNQPQHF. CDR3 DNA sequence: TGTGCCAGCAGCTTGCAGGGTAGCAATCAGCCCCAGCATTTT.

DNA for the CDR3: TGTGCCAGCAGCTTAAGGGGGGAAAATACGCAGTATTTT. This encodes CASSLRGENTQYF. The gene calls are TRBV7-9 and TRBJ2-3, with D perhaps being TRBD1 or TRBD2 (6 bases each). This CDR3 contains 13 residues. V was cut by 2 bases and J by 7 bases, with 10 bases left in between. CDR1 and CDR2 from the germline V gene are SEHNR and FQNEAQ (reference sequence).

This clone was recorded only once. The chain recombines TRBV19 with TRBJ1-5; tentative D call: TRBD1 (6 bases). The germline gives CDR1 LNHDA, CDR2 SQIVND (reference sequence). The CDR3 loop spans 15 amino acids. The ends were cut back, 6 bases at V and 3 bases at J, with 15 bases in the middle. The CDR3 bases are TGTGCCAGTAGGCGGGGGGCTCAAATCAATCAGCCCCAGCATTTT. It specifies CASRRGAQINQPQHF.

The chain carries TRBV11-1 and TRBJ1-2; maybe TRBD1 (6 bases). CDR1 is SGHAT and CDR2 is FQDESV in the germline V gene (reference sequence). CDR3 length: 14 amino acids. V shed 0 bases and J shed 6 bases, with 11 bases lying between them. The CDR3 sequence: CASSLAPGEDGYTF. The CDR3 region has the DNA TGTGCCAGCAGCTTAGCCCCAGGGGAGGATGGCTACACCTTC.